This entry lists 13 T cell receptor beta chains sequenced from one sample in a study of CD8+ T cells in alopecia areata. Described treatment: oral pan-JAK inhibitor, 5-10 mg twice daily. After isolation, RNA underwent reverse transcription to generate cDNA as the sequencing template. The assay was immunoSEQ multiplex PCR, and TCRdb's table has in-frame clones only and misses some. This sample has 170,000 or so clones, with approximately 53% found just once. The sample consisted of CD8+ T cells sorted from blood, taken at week 24, from a patient treated with tofacitinib. These TCRs come from a human donor with alopecia areata.

This clone was observed a handful of times. Given a far larger clone just one base away, this is likely a sequencing read error. This CDR3 is also generated by other DNA sequences in the sample. This sequence joins TRBV4-1 and TRBJ1-4, with no clear D. Germline V lookup: CDR1 MGHRA, CDR2 YSYEKL. V was cut by 0 bases and J by 6 bases, with 11 bases left in between. The CDR3 sequence is 15 residues long. CDR3 DNA: TGCGCCAGCAGCCAAGAGCAGATAACAGATGAAAAACTGTTTTTT. Its protein is CASSQEQITDEKLFF.

This chain connects TRBV7-9 to TRBJ2-1; 8 bases match TRBD1. This CDR3 has 14 residues. Germline trimming cut 1 base from V and 9 bases from J; bases unmatched to any gene: 5. Germline loops: CDR1 SEHNR, CDR2 FQNEAQ (reference sequence). The CDR3 loop reads CASSLGQGPGEQFF. CDR3 DNA sequence: TGTGCCAGCAGCTTAGGACAGGGGCCTGGTGAGCAGTTCTTC.

This rearrangement joins TRBV6-5 to TRBJ1-5; D unclear. The germline V and J ends were trimmed by 2 bases and 1 base, with 3 bases remaining between them. In germline, CDR1 is MNHEY, CDR2 SVGAGI. This CDR3 spans 13 amino acids. The CDR3: CASSYRSNQPQHF. The CDR3 nucleotides are TGTGCCAGCAGTTACCGGAGCAATCAGCCCCAGCATTTT.

This clone showed up just once. This chain links TRBV6-6 with TRBJ2-7, with TRBD1 matching 8 bases. The V segment lost 0 bases and the J segment 4 bases; nucleotides outside the gene matches: 5. This CDR3 has 15 amino acids. In germline, CDR1 is MNHNY, CDR2 SVGAGI (reference sequence). The CDR3 reads CASSYSTGVGYEQYF. The CDR3 bases are TGTGCCAGCAGTTACTCGACAGGGGTGGGGTACGAGCAGTACTTC.

The chain uses TRBV6-5 and TRBJ2-3; D remains unclear. Trimming pared 5 bases from V and 3 bases from J, leaving 12 bases between. Germline lookup yields CDR1 MNHEY and CDR2 SVGAGI. The CDR3 runs to 14 residues. The CDR3 loop reads CASSDGRETDTQYF. Written as DNA, the CDR3 is TGTGCCAGCAGTGACGGTCGAGAAACAGATACGCAGTATTTT.

The rearrangement joins TRBV5-1 to TRBJ1-2, with 9 bases lining up with TRBD1. V was clipped by 3 bases and J by 3 bases; unmatched bases: 12. The germline V gene encodes CDR1 SGHRS and CDR2 YFSETQ. The CDR3 covers 17 residues. The CDR3 loop reads CASSSFTGGAVDYGYTF. The DNA for the CDR3 is TGCGCCAGCAGCTCGTTCACAGGGGGCGCGGTGGACTATGGCTACACCTTC.

The chain links TRBV13 to TRBJ2-7; either TRBD1 or TRBD2 may fit D (5 bases each). The CDR3 runs 13 residues. The V and J ends lost 5 bases and 7 bases respectively, with 15 bases between them. Germline V lookup: CDR1 PRHDT, CDR2 FYEKMQ (reference sequence). The CDR3 sequence is CASSAGTREEQYF. As DNA, the CDR3 is TGTGCCAGCAGCGCCGGGACCCGTGAGGAGCAGTACTTC.

The chain employs TRBV9 and TRBJ2-1; D might be TRBD1 or TRBD2, each matching 5 bases. V was trimmed by 0 bases and J by 10 bases, leaving 14 bases between them. Germline V gives CDR1 SGDLS, CDR2 YYNGEE. This CDR3 comprises 14 residues. The CDR3 DNA is TGTGCCAGCAGCGTAGGGGACGGGCCTAAAGAGCAGTTCTTC. Translation: CASSVGDGPKEQFF.

This chain uses TRBV7-8 with TRBJ1-1; the D gene is possibly TRBD1 (5 bases). Germline CDR1 is SGHVS and CDR2 is FQNEAQ. CDR3 length equals 15 residues. Trimming took off 0 bases at V and 5 bases at J, with 13 bases between the two ends. CDR3 residues: CASSLAEGRETEAFF. The CDR3 DNA follows: TGTGCCAGCAGCTTAGCTGAGGGGAGGGAGACTGAAGCTTTCTTT. The full variable domain, its missing parts supplied by reference TRBV7-8 and TRBJ1-1, is GAGVSQSPRYKVAKRGQDVALRCDPISGHVSLFWYQQALGQGPEFLTYFQNEAQLDKSGLPSDRFFAERPEGSVSTLKIQRTQQEDSAVYLCASSLAEGRETEAFFGQGTRLTVV.

This rearrangement joins TRBV19 to TRBJ2-5; TRBD1 matches 7 bases. The junction had 7 bases not matched to a gene; V was cut back by 7 bases and J by 2 bases. Per germline, CDR1 LNHDA and CDR2 SQIVND (reference sequence). The CDR3 covers 14 residues. In DNA, the CDR3 is TGTGCCAGTAAGGGATGGACAGGACAAGAGACCCAGTACTTC. It is translated as CASKGWTGQETQYF.

The chain is built from TRBV7-6 and TRBJ1-1; weak D call: TRBD1 (6 bases). Deletions cut 3 bases from V and 0 bases from J, with 11 bases between. There are 15 residues in the CDR3. Germline CDR1 SGHVS, CDR2 FNYEAQ. CDR3 nucleotide sequence: TGTGCCAGCAGCTTGACAGGTTCCATGAACACTGAAGCTTTCTTT. It codes for CASSLTGSMNTEAFF. Based on the CDR3 plus reference TRBV7-6 and TRBJ1-1, the full variable domain is GAGVSQSPRYKVTKRGQDVALRCDPISGHVSLYWYRQALGQGPEFLTYFNYEAQQDKSGLPNDRFSAERPEGSISTLTIQRTEQRDSAMYRCASSLTGSMNTEAFFGQGTRLTVV.

This clone turned up a few times. The rearrangement links TRBV27 to TRBJ2-1; D gene ambiguous. V was clipped by 3 bases and J by 4 bases, with 10 bases between them. This CDR3 region has 14 residues. The germline CDR1 and CDR2 sequences are MNHEY and SMNVEV (reference sequence). The CDR3 loop is CASSLQSAYNEQFF. CDR3 sequence (DNA): TGTGCCAGCAGTTTGCAGTCTGCTTACAATGAGCAGTTCTTC.

This chain links TRBV7-9 with TRBJ1-6; D remains unclear. Deletions cut 1 base from V and 7 bases from J, with 2 bases between. The CDR3 is made up of 12 amino acids. Germline CDR1 reads SEHNR; CDR2 reads FQNEAQ (reference sequence). DNA for the CDR3: TGTGCCAGCAGCTTAGACAATTCACCCCTCCACTTT. As protein: CASSLDNSPLHF.